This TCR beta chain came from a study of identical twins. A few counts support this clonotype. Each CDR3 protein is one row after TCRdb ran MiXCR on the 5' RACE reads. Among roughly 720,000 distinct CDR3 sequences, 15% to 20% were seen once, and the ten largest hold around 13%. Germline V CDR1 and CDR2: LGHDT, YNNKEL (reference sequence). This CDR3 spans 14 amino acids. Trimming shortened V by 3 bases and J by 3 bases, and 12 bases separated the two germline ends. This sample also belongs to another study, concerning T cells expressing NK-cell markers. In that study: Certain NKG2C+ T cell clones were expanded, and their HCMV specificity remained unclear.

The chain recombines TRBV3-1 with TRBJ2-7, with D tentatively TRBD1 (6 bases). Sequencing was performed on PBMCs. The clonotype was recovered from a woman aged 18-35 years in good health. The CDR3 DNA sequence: TGTGCCAGCAGCCAGAGGGTGACAGGCTACGAGCAGTACTTC. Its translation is CASSQRVTGYEQYF.